These T cell receptor beta chains were read from a single sample in a study of OX40 agonist ivuxolimab in advanced cancers. TCRdb keeps only in-frame clones here, not all; method: immunoSEQ multiplex PCR. This table holds approximately 17,000 clones, around 71% found once. The sample consisted of CD4+ or CD8+ T cells sorted from blood, taken in a trial of the OX40 agonist ivuxolimab. Receptor source: an adult with an advanced solid tumor such as melanoma, head and neck, liver or kidney cancer. CDR3s include the opening cysteine and the closing phenylalanine or tryptophan. The order of the fields is J gene, D gene, clone size, V gene, CDR3 DNA, CDR3 protein. A D gene is named only where the DNA matches it firmly. Clone size is stated in some rows and not others, as once, few, many or a class when expanded.

j_call: TRBJ2-7
d_call: TRBD2
clone_size: few
v_call: TRBV6-1
cdr3_nt: TGTGCCAGCAGTCAAAGCGCGCGGGAGACTGGGGAGCAGTACTTC
cdr3_aa: CASSQSARETGEQYF

j_call: TRBJ1-5
d_call: TRBD1
clone_size: NA
v_call: TRBV6-5
cdr3_nt: TGTGCCAGCAAGAGACAGGGTACTCAGCCCCAGCATTTT
cdr3_aa: CASKRQGTQPQHF

j_call: TRBJ2-1
d_call: TRBD1
clone_size: NA
v_call: TRBV7-3
cdr3_nt: TGTGCCAGCAGCTTTTCCACAGGGGGCTACAATGAGCAGTTCTTC
cdr3_aa: CASSFSTGGYNEQFF

j_call: TRBJ2-2
d_call: NA
clone_size: few
v_call: TRBV4-3
cdr3_nt: TGCGCCAGCAGCCAAGATGGGCAGGTCACCGGGGAGCTGTTTTTT
cdr3_aa: CASSQDGQVTGELFF

j_call: TRBJ2-3
d_call: TRBD1
clone_size: few
v_call: TRBV28
cdr3_nt: TGTGCCAGCAGTTCCGGGACAGGGACAGATACGCAGTATTTT
cdr3_aa: CASSSGTGTDTQYF

j_call: TRBJ2-4
d_call: TRBD1
clone_size: NA
v_call: TRBV2
cdr3_nt: TGTGCCAGCAGTGAAGCCCGGGACAGACGGGACATTCAGTACTTC
cdr3_aa: CASSEARDRRDIQYF

j_call: TRBJ2-7
d_call: NA
clone_size: NA
v_call: TRBV4-1
cdr3_nt: TGTGCCAGCAGCTTAGAGGGGGGAGACGACGAGCAGTACTTC
cdr3_aa: CASSLEGGDDEQYF

j_call: TRBJ2-7
d_call: TRBD2
clone_size: NA
v_call: TRBV30
cdr3_nt: TGTGCCTGGACGGGACTAGCGGGAGGCGAGCAGTACTTC
cdr3_aa: CAWTGLAGGEQYF

j_call: TRBJ1-1
d_call: NA
clone_size: NA
v_call: TRBV6-9
cdr3_nt: TGTGCCAGCACCGAAGGGGGTTTGGCTTTCTTT
cdr3_aa: CASTEGGLAFF

j_call: TRBJ2-5
d_call: NA
clone_size: NA
v_call: TRBV4-2
cdr3_nt: TGTGCCAGCAGCCAAGAGTTGGACGTGTCGTACCAAGAGACCCAGTACTTC
cdr3_aa: CASSQELDVSYQETQYF

j_call: TRBJ2-5
d_call: NA
clone_size: NA
v_call: TRBV4-3
cdr3_nt: TGCGCCAGCAGCCAAAGTTTGGGGGGCCAAGAGACCCAGTACTTC
cdr3_aa: CASSQSLGGQETQYF

j_call: TRBJ2-7
d_call: TRBD1
clone_size: NA
v_call: TRBV28
cdr3_nt: TGTGCCAGCAGGGGTACAGGGGACGGGTACGAGCAGTACTTC
cdr3_aa: CASRGTGDGYEQYF

j_call: TRBJ2-3
d_call: NA
clone_size: few
v_call: TRBV7-3
cdr3_nt: TGTGCCAGCAGCTTTGGTAGCGGCACAGATACGCAGTATTTT
cdr3_aa: CASSFGSGTDTQYF

j_call: TRBJ2-1
d_call: TRBD2
clone_size: few
v_call: TRBV6-4
cdr3_nt: TGTGCCAGCAGCGAGCGGGAGCTTTGGAATGAGCAGTTCTTC
cdr3_aa: CASSERELWNEQFF

j_call: TRBJ2-2
d_call: TRBD1
clone_size: NA
v_call: TRBV27
cdr3_nt: TGTGCCAGCAGCCCGACAGGGAGCACCGGGGAGCTGTTTTTT
cdr3_aa: CASSPTGSTGELFF

j_call: TRBJ2-1
d_call: NA
clone_size: NA
v_call: TRBV4-1
cdr3_nt: TGCGCCAGCAGCCAGGCCTACAATGAGCAGTTCTTC
cdr3_aa: CASSQAYNEQFF

j_call: TRBJ2-7
d_call: NA
clone_size: NA
v_call: TRBV14
cdr3_nt: TGTGCCAGCAGCTTGTGGGGAGCCAAGGCCTACGAGCAGTACTTC
cdr3_aa: CASSLWGAKAYEQYF

j_call: TRBJ2-1
d_call: NA
clone_size: once
v_call: TRBV6-1
cdr3_nt: TGTGCCAGCCTGGACCCGTCCTACAATGAGCAGTTCTTC
cdr3_aa: CASLDPSYNEQFF

j_call: TRBJ2-1
d_call: NA
clone_size: few
v_call: TRBV4-1
cdr3_nt: TGCGCCAGCAGCCCGTCAGGGATTGAGCAGTTCTTC
cdr3_aa: CASSPSGIEQFF

j_call: TRBJ2-3
d_call: TRBD1
clone_size: NA
v_call: TRBV6-6
cdr3_nt: TGTGCCAGCAGCTTCCAGGGGGCCCACACAGATACGCAGTATTTT
cdr3_aa: CASSFQGAHTDTQYF